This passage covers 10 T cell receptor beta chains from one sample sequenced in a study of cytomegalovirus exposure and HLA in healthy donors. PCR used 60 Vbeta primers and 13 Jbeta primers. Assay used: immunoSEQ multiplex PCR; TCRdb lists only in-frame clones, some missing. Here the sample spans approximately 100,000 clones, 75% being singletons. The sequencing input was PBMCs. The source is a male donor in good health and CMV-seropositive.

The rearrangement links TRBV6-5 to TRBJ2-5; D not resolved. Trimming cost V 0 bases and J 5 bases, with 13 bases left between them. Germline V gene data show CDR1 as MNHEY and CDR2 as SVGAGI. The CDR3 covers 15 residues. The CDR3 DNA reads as TGTGCCAGCAGTTACTCTACGGGTTTGGGTGAGACCCAGTACTTC. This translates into CASSYSTGLGETQYF.

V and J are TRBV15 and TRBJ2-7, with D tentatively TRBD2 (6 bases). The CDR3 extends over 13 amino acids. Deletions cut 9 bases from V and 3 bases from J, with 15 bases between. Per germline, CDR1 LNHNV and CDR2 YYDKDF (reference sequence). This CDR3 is CATGRDSDYEQYF. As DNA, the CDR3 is TGTGCCACGGGCCGGGACTCCGACTACGAGCAGTACTTC.

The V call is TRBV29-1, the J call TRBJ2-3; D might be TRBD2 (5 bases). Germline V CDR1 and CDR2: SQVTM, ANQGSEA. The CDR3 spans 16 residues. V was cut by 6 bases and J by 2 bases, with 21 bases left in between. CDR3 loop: CSVDPRTPGHTDTQYF. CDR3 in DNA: TGCAGCGTAGACCCGAGGACTCCCGGCCACACAGATACGCAGTATTTT.

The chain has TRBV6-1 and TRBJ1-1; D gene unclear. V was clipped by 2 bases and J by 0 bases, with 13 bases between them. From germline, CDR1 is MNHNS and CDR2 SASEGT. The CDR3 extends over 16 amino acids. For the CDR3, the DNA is TGTGCCAGCAGTGAACGCCGAGGCGTAATGAACACTGAAGCTTTCTTT. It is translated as CASSERRGVMNTEAFF.

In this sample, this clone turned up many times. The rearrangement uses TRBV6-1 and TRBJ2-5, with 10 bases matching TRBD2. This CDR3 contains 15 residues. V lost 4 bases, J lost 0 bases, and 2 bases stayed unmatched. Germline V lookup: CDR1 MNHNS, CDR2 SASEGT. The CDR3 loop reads CASSGGLAYQETQYF. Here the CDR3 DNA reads TGTGCCAGCAGTGGGGGACTAGCGTACCAAGAGACCCAGTACTTC.

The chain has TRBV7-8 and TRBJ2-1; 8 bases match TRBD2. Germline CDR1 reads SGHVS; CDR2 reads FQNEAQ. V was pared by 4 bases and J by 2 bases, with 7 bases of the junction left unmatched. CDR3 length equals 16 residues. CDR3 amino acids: CASSSYLAGPYNEQFF. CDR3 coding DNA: TGTGCCAGCAGCTCCTATCTAGCGGGCCCCTACAATGAGCAGTTCTTC. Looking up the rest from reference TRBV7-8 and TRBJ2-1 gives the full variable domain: GAGVSQSPRYKVAKRGQDVALRCDPISGHVSLFWYQQALGQGPEFLTYFQNEAQLDKSGLPSDRFFAERPEGSVSTLKIQRTQQEDSAVYLCASSSYLAGPYNEQFFGPGTRLTVL.

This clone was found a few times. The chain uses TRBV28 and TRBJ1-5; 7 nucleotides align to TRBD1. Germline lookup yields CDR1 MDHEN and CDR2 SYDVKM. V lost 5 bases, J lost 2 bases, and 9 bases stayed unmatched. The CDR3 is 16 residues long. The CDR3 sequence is CASSRDSIRGNQPQHF. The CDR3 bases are TGTGCCAGCAGTAGGGACAGCATAAGGGGCAATCAGCCCCAGCATTTT.

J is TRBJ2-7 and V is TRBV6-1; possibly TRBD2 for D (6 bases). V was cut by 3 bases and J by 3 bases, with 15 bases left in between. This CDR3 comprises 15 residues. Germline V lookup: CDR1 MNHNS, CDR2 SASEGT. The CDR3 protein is CASSEVAGSFYEQYF. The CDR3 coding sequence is TGTGCCAGCAGTGAGGTGGCGGGGTCGTTCTACGAGCAGTACTTC.

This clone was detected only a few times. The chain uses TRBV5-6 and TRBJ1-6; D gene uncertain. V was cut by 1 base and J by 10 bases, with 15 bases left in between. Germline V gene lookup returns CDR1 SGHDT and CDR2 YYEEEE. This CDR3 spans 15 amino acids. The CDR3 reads CASSLFSGLRSPLHF. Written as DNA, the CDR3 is TGTGCCAGCAGCTTGTTCTCGGGTCTTAGGTCACCCCTCCACTTT.

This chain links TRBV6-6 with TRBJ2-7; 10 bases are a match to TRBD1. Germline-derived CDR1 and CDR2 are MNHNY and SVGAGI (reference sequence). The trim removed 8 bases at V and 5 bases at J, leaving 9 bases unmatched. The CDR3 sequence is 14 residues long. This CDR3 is CASDPGQGFNEQYF. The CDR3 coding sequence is TGTGCCAGCGATCCGGGACAGGGGTTCAACGAGCAGTACTTC.